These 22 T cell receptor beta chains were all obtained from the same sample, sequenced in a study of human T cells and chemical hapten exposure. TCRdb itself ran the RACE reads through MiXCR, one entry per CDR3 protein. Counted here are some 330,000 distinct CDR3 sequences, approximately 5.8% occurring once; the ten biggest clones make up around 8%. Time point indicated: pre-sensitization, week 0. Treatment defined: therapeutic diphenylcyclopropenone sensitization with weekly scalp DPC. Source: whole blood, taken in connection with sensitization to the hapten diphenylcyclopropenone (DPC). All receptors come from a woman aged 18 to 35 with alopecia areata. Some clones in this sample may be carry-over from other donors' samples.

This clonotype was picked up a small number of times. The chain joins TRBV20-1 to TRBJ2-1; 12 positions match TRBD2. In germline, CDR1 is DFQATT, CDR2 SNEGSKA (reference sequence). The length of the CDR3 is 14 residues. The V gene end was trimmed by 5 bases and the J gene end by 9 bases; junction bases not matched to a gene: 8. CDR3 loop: CSAASGGARSEQFF. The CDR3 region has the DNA TGCAGTGCTGCTAGCGGGGGGGCTAGGAGTGAGCAGTTCTTC.

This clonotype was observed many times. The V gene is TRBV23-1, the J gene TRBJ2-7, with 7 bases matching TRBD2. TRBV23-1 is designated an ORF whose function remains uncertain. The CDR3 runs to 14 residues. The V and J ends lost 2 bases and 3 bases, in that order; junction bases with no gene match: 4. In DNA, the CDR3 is TGCGCCAGCAGTCAAGGGAGGGCAAACTACGAGCAGTACTTC. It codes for CASSQGRANYEQYF.

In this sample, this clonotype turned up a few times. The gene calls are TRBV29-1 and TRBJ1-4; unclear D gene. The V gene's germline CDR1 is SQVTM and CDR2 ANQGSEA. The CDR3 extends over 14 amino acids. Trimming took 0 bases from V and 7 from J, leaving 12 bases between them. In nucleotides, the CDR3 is TGCAGCGTTGAAGACCCGGCGAAGGCTGAAAAACTGTTTTTT. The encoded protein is CSVEDPAKAEKLFF.

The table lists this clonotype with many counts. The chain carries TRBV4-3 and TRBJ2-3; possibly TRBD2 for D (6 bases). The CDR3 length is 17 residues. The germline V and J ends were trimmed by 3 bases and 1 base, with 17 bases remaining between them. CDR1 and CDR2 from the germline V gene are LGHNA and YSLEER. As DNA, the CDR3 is TGCGCCAGCAGCCATCCCCGGGACTCTTTAGGCACAGATACGCAGTATTTT. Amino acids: CASSHPRDSLGTDTQYF.

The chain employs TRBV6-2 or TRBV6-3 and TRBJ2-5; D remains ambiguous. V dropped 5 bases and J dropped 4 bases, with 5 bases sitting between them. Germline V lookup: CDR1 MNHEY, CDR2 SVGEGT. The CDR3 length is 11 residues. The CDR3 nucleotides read TGTGCCAGCAGTACCAGAGAGACCCAGTACTTC. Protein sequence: CASSTRETQYF.

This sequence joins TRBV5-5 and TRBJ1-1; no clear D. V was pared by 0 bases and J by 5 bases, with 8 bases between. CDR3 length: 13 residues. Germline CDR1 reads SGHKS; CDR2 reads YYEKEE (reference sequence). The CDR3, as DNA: TGTGCCAGCAGCTTGGAAGGGTGGACTGAAGCTTTCTTT. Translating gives CASSLEGWTEAFF. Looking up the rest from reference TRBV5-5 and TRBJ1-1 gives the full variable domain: DAGVTQSPTHLIKTRGQQVTLRCSPISGHKSVSWYQQVLGQGPQFIFQYYEKEERGRGNFPDRFSARQFPNYSSELNVNALLLGDSALYLCASSLEGWTEAFFGQGTRLTVV.

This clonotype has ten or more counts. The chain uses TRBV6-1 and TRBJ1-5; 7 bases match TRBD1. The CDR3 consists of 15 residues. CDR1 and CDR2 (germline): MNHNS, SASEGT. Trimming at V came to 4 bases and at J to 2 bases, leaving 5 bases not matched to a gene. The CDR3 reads CASSGDRVGNQPQHF. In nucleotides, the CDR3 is TGTGCCAGCAGTGGAGACAGGGTTGGCAATCAGCCCCAGCATTTT.

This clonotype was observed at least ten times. CDR3 sequence reads: CASIRAGTGELFF. CDR3 coding DNA: TGTGCCAGCATTAGGGCGGGAACTGGGGAGCTGTTTTTT. The V gene is TRBV28, the J gene TRBJ2-2, with a weak D call TRBD2 (6 bases). V shed 7 bases and J shed 8 bases, with 14 bases lying between them. This CDR3 contains 13 residues. Germline V gene data show CDR1 as MDHEN and CDR2 as SYDVKM.

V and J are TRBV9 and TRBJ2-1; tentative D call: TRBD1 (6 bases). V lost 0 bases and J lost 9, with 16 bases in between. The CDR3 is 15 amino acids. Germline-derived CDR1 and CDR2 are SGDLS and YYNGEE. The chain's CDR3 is CASSVGGQGLGEQFF. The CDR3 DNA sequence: TGTGCCAGCAGCGTAGGAGGGCAGGGGCTGGGTGAGCAGTTCTTC.

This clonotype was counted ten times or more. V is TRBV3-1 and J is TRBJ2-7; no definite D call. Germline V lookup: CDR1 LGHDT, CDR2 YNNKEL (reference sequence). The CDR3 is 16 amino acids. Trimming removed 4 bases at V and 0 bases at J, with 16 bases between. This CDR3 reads CASSPVRTWDSYEQYF. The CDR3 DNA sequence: TGTGCCAGCAGCCCCGTTAGGACGTGGGACTCCTACGAGCAGTACTTC.

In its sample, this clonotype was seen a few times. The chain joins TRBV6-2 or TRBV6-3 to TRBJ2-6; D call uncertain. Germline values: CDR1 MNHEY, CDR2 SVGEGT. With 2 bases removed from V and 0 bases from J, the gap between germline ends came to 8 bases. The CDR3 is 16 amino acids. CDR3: CASSYGLISGANVLTF. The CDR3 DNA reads TGTGCCAGCAGTTACGGTTTGATCTCTGGGGCCAACGTCCTGACTTTC.

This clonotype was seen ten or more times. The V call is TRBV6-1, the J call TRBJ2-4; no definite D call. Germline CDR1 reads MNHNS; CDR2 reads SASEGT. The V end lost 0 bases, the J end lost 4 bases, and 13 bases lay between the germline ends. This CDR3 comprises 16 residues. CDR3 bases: TGTGCCAGCAGTGAAGCCCTGGGATATAGTAAAAACATTCAGTACTTC. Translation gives CASSEALGYSKNIQYF.

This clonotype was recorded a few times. The CDR3 nucleotides are TGCAGCGTTGATAGCGGGGTTGGGACCCAGTACTTC. Translated, it gives CSVDSGVGTQYF. The chain uses TRBV29-1 and TRBJ2-5, with TRBD2 matching over 8 bases. The V segment lost 3 bases and the J segment 7 bases; nucleotides outside the gene matches: 4. Germline loops: CDR1 SQVTM, CDR2 ANQGSEA. CDR3 length: 12 residues.

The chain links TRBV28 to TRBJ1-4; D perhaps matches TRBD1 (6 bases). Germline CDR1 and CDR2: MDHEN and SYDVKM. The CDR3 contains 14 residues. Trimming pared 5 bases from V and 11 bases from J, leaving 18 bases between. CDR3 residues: CASSRTDIGSKLFF. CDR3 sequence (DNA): TGTGCCAGCAGTCGGACAGATATAGGTAGTAAACTGTTTTTT. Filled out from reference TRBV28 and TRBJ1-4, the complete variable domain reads DVKVTQSSRYLVKRTGEKVFLECVQDMDHENMFWYRQDPGLGLRLIYFSYDVKMKEKGDIPEGYSVSREKKERFSLILESASTNQTSMYLCASSRTDIGSKLFFGSGTQLSVL.

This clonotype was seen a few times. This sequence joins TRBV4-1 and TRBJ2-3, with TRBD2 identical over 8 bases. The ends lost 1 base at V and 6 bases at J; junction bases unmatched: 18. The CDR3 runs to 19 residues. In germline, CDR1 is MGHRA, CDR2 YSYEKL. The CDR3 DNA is TGCGCCAGCAGCCAAGGGAGCTTCGGGAGGGCTAGCGATTCCGATACGCAGTATTTT. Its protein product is CASSQGSFGRASDSDTQYF.

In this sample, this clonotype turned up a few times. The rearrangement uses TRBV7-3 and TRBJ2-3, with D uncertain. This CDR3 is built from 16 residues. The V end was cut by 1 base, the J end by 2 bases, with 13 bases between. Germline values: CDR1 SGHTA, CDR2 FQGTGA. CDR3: CASSLIPTTLTDTQYF. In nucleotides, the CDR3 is TGTGCCAGCAGCTTAATCCCAACCACGCTCACAGATACGCAGTATTTT.

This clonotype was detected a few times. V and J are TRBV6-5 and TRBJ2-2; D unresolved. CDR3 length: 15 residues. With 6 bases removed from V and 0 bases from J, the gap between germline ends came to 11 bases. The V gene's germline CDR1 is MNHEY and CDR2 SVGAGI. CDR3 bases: TGTGCCAGCAGGGGCGAGTCGGCGAACACCGGGGAGCTGTTTTTT. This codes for CASRGESANTGELFF.

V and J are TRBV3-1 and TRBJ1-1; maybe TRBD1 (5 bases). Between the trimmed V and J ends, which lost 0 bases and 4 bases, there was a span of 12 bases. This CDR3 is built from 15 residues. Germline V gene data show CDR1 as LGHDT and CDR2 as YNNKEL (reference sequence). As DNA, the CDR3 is TGTGCCAGCAGCCAAGATCCGGGGGTCGCCACTGAAGCTTTCTTT. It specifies CASSQDPGVATEAFF. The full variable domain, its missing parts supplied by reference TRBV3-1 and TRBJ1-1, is DTAVSQTPKYLVTQMGNDKSIKCEQNLGHDTMYWYKQDSKKFLKIMFSYNNKELIINETVPNRFSPKSPDKAHLNLHINSLELGDSAVYFCASSQDPGVATEAFFGQGTRLTVV.

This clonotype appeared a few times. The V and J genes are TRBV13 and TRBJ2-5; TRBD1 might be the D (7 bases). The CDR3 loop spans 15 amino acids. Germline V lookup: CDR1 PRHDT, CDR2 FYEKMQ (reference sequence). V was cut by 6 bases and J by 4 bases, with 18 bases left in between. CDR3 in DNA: TGTGCCAGCAGAAACAACAGGGGAGGCGTAGAGACCCAGTACTTC. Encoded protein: CASRNNRGGVETQYF.

The CDR3 spells CASRTILGPTEAFF. The CDR3 DNA is TGTGCCAGCAGGACCATCTTGGGGCCCACTGAAGCTTTCTTT. V and J are TRBV28 and TRBJ1-1; weak D call: TRBD1 (5 bases). Germline assignment: CDR1 MDHEN and CDR2 SYDVKM. This CDR3 comprises 14 residues. The V end lost 6 bases, the J end lost 4 bases, and 15 bases lay between the germline ends.

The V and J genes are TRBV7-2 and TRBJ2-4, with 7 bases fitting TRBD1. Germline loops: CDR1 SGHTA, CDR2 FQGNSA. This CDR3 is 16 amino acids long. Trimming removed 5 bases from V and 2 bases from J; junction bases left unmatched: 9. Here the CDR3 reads CASSVTRTGTKNIQYF. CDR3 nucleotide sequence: TGTGCCAGCAGCGTGACAAGGACAGGCACCAAAAACATTCAGTACTTC.

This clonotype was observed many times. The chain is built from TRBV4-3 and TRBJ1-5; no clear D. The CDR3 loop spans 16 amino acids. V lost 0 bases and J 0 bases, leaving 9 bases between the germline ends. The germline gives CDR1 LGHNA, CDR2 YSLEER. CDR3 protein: CASSQDPGPSNQPQHF. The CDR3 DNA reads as TGCGCCAGCAGCCAAGATCCAGGACCTAGCAATCAGCCCCAGCATTTT.